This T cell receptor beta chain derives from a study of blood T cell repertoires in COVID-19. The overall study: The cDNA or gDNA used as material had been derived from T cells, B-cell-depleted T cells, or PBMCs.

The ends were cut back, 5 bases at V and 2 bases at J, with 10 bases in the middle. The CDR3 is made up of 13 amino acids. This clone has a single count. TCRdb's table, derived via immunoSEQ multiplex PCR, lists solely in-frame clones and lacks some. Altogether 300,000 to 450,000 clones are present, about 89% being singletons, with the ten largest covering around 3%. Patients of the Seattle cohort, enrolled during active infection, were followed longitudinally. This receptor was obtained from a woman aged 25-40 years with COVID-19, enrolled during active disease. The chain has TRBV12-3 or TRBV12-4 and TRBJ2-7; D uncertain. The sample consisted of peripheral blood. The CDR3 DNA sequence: TGTGCCAGCAGTCCCCCAAGCGCCTACGAGCAGTACTTC. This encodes CASSPPSAYEQYF.